These T cell receptor beta chains were read from a single sample in a study of cytomegalovirus exposure and HLA in healthy donors. Assay used: immunoSEQ multiplex PCR; TCRdb lists only in-frame clones, some missing. The repertoire holds some 150,000 clones, with 82% as singletons. Sequenced: PBMCs. Source of these receptors: a woman between 45 and 60 years old in good health and CMV-seropositive. The CDR3 runs from the conserved cysteine through the conserved F or W.

V | CDR3
TRBV10-3 | CAISQTGGGNQPQHF
TRBV7-2 | CASSLGSGRGGRNTQYF
TRBV7-9 | CASSAPTGDVNEQYF
TRBV9 | CASSVDDSGYTF
TRBV5-1 | CASSTNGLPNYEQYF
TRBV6-1 | CAIRQSPAYEQYF
TRBV9 | CASSVESWGGRDEQFF
TRBV4-3 | CASSQVQGTLNEQFF
TRBV2 | CASSDEVKKNIQYF
TRBV19 | CASSARVNYGYTF
TRBV18 | CASSPVVSGGADTQYF
TRBV11-3 | CASSFAAGDGYTF